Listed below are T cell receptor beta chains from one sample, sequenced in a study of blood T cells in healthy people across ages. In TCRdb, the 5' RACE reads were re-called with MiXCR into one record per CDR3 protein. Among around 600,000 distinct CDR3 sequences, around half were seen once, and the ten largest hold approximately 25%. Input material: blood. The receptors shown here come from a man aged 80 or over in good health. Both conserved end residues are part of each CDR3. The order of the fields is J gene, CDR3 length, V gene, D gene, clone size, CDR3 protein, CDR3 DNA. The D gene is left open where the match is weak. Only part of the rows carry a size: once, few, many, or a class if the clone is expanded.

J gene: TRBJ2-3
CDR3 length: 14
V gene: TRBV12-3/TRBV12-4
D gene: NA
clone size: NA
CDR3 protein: CASSSDSHTDTQYF
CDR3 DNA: TGTGCCAGCAGCTCAGATTCACACACAGATACGCAGTATTTT

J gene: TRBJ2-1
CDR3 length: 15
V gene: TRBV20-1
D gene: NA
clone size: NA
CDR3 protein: CSARDPGTAGDEQFF
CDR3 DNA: TGCAGTGCTAGAGATCCCGGGACGGCGGGCGATGAGCAGTTCTTC

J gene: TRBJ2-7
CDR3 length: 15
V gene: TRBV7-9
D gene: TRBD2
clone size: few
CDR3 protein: CASSKPRGSSYEQYF
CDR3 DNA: TGTGCCAGCAGCAAACCGCGGGGGAGCTCCTACGAGCAGTACTTC

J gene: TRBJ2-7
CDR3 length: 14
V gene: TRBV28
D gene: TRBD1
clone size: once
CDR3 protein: CASIRQGGSYEQYF
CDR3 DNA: TGTGCCAGCATCAGACAGGGGGGCTCCTACGAGCAGTACTTC

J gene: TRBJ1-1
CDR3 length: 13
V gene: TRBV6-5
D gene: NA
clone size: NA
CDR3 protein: CASSLNGGAEAFF
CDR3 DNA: TGTGCCAGCAGTCTGAACGGGGGAGCTGAAGCTTTCTTT

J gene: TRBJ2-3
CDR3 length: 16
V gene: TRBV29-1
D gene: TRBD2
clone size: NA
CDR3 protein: CSVGGGLAGPWDTQYF
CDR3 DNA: TGCAGCGTTGGGGGGGGGCTAGCGGGACCCTGGGATACGCAGTATTTT

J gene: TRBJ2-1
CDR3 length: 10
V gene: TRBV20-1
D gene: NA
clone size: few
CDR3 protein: CSAYFNEQFF
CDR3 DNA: TGCAGTGCTTACTTTAATGAGCAGTTCTTC

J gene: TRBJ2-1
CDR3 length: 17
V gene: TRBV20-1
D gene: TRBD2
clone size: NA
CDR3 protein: CSASSSGRPSSYNEQFF
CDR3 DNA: TGCAGTGCTAGCTCTAGCGGGAGGCCGAGCTCCTACAATGAGCAGTTCTTC

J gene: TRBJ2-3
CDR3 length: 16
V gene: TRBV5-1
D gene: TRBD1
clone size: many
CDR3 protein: CASSLGDREYMDTQYF
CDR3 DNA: TGCGCCAGCAGCTTAGGGGACAGGGAATATATGGATACGCAGTATTTT

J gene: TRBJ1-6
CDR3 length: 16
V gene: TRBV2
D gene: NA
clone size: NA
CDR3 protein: CASSIGPGTANSPLHF
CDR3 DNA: TGTGCCAGCAGTATCGGCCCCGGGACGGCAAATTCACCCCTCCACTTT

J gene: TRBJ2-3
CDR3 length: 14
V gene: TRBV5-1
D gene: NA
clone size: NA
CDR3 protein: CASSSPGMADTQYF
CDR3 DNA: TGCGCCAGCAGCTCGCCGGGGATGGCAGATACGCAGTATTTT

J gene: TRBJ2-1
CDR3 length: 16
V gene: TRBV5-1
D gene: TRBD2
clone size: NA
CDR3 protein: CASILALAGGYNEQFF
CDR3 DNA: TGCGCCAGCATCTTGGCCCTCGCGGGAGGGTACAATGAGCAGTTCTTC

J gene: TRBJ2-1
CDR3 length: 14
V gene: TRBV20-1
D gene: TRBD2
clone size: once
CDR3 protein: CGAPPGGSYNEQFF
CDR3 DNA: TGCGGTGCCCCTCCGGGGGGCTCCTACAATGAGCAGTTCTTC

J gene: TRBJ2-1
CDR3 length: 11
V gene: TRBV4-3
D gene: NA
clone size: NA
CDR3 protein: CASSRGPEQFF
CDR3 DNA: TGCGCCAGCAGCCGAGGACCAGAGCAGTTCTTC

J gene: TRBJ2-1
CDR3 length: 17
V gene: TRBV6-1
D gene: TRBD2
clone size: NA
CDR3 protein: CASSRDYGREEEQEQFF
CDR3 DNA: TGTGCCAGCAGCCGAGACTATGGGAGGGAGGAGGAGCAAGAACAGTTCTTC

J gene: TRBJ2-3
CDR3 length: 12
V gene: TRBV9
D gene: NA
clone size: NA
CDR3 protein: CASSPQVGTQYF
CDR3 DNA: TGTGCCAGCAGCCCTCAAGTGGGGACGCAGTATTTT

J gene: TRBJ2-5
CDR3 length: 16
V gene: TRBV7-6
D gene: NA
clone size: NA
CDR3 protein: CASSDTGTQDACTQYF
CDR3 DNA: TGTGCCAGCAGCGATACCGGGACACAGGACGCTTGTACCCAGTACTTC

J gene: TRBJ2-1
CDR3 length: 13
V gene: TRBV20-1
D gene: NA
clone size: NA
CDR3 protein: CSATRGTTNEQFF
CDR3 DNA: TGCAGTGCAACAAGGGGGACGACAAATGAGCAGTTCTTC

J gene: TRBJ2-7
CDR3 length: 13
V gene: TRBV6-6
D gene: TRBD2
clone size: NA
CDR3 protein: CASRAGVGYEQYF
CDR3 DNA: TGTGCCAGCAGGGCGGGAGTAGGATACGAGCAGTACTTC

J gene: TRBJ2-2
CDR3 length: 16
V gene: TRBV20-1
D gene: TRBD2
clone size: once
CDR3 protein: CSAPGGLAANTGELFF
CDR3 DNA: TGCAGTGCCCCCGGGGGACTAGCGGCGAACACCGGGGAGCTGTTTTTT

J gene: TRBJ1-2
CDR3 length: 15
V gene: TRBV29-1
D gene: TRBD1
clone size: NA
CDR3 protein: CSVGVNAGTGGGYTF
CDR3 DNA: TGCAGCGTTGGGGTAAACGCCGGGACAGGGGGCGGCTACACCTTC

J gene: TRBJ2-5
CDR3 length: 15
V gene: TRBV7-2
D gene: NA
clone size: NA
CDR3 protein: CASSYYQTGRSGQYF
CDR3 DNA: TGTGCCAGCAGTTACTATCAGACAGGTCGGTCTGGCCAGTACTTC

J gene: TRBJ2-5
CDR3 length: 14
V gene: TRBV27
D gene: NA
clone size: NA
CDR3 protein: CASSGWDGSETQYF
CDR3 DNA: TGTGCCAGCAGTGGATGGGACGGTTCGGAGACCCAGTACTTC

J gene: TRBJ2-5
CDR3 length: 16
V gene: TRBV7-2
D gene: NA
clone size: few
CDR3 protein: CASSPRTALGQETQYF
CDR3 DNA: TGTGCCAGCAGCCCCCGGACTGCGTTAGGGCAAGAGACCCAGTACTTC

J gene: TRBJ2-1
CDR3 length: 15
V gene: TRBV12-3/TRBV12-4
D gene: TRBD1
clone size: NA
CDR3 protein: CASSSTNRDRNEQFF
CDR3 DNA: TGTGCCAGCAGTTCCACAAACCGGGACAGAAATGAGCAGTTCTTC

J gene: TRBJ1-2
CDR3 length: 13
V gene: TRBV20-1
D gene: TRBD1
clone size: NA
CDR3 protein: CSATGRGDYGYTF
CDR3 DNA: TGCAGTGCTACGGGCAGGGGGGACTATGGCTACACCTTC

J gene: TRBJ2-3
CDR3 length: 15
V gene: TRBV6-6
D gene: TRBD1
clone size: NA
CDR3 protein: CASTDRGRLTDTQYF
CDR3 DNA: TGTGCCAGCACCGACAGGGGGCGGTTGACAGATACGCAGTATTTT

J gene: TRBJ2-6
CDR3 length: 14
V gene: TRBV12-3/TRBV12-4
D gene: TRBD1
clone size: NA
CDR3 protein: CASRTGAGANVLTF
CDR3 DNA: TGTGCCAGCAGAACAGGGGCTGGGGCCAACGTCCTGACTTTC

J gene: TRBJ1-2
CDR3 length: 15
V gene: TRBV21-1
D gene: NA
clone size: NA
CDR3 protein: CASSKEGREDYGYTF
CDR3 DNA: TGTGCCAGCAGCAAAGAAGGCAGGGAGGACTATGGCTACACCTTC

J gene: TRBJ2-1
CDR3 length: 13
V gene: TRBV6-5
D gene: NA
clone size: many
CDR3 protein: CATSAGAYNEQFF
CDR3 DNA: TGTGCCACCTCCGCAGGCGCCTACAATGAGCAGTTCTTC

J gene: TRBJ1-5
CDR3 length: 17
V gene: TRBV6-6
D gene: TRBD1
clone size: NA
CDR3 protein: CASSRGQGVGSNQPQHF
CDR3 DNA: TGTGCCAGCAGCCGGGGACAGGGAGTGGGTAGCAATCAGCCCCAGCATTTT

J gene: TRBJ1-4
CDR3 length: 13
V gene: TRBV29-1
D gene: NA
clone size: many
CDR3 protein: CSAGRASNEKLFF
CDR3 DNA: TGCAGCGCTGGAAGGGCGTCTAATGAAAAACTGTTTTTT

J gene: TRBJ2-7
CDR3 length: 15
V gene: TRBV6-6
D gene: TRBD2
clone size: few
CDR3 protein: CATTRTSGSSYEQYF
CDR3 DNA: TGTGCCACCACGAGGACTAGCGGGAGTTCCTACGAGCAGTACTTC

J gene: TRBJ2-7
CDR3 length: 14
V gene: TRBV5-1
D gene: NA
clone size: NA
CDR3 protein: CASSPGRGSAEQYF
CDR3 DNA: TGCGCCAGCAGCCCAGGAAGGGGGTCCGCCGAGCAGTACTTC

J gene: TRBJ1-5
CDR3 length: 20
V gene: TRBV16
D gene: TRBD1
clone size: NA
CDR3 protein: CASSRATSTGGKYSNQPQHF
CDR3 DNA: TGTGCCAGCAGCCGAGCTACCTCGACAGGGGGCAAATATAGCAATCAGCCCCAGCATTTT

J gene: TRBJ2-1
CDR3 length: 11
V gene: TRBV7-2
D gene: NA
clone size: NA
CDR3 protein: CASSLRHEQFF
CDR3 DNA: TGTGCCAGCAGCTTACGCCATGAGCAGTTCTTC

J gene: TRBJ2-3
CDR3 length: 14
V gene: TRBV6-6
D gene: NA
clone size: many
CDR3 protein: CAAGTRQFQSTQYF
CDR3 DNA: TGTGCCGCCGGGACTCGGCAGTTTCAGTCGACGCAGTATTTT

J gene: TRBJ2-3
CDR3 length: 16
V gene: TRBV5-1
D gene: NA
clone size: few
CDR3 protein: CASSLPQSGGTDTQYF
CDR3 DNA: TGCGCCAGCAGCTTGCCCCAATCGGGGGGCACAGATACGCAGTATTTT

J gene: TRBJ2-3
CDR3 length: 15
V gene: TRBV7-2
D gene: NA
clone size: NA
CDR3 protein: CASSPLGVGSQPQYF
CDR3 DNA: TGTGCCAGCAGCCCCCTGGGTGTGGGGTCTCAGCCCCAGTATTTT

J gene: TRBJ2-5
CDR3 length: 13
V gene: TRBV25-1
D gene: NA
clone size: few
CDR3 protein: CASSEGGAETQYF
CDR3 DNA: TGTGCCAGCAGTGAGGGGGGTGCGGAGACCCAGTACTTC

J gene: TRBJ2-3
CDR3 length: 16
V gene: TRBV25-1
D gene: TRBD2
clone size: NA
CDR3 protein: CANSLSGGMRTDTQYF
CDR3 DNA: TGTGCCAACAGTCTCTCGGGGGGGATGCGCACAGATACGCAGTATTTT

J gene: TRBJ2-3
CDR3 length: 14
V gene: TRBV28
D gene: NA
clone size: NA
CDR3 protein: CASSSQGITDTQYF
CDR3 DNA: TGTGCCAGCAGTTCGCAGGGGATCACAGATACGCAGTATTTT

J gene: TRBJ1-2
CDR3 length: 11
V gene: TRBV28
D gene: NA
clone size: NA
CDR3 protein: CASRRNRGYTF
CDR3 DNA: TGTGCCAGCAGACGCAACCGGGGCTACACCTTC

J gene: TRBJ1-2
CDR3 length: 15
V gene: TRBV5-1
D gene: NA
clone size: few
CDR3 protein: CASSLEPATNYGYTF
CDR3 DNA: TGCGCCAGCAGCTTGGAGCCAGCTACTAACTATGGCTACACCTTC

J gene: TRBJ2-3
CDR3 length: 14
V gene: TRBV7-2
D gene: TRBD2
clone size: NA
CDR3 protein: CASSVRLARDTQYF
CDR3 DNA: TGTGCCAGCAGCGTTAGACTAGCAAGAGATACGCAGTATTTT